The next 18 T cell receptor beta chains were all read from a single sample in a study of a mutant IDH1 vaccine in newly diagnosed glioma. Time point defined: week 5, during vaccination. Alongside topical imiquimod, each dose of vaccine comprised 300 ug of mutant IDH1 20-mer peptide. TCRdb's copy holds only in-frame clones and misses some; the assay was immunoSEQ multiplex PCR. The profile covers 40,000 to 50,000 clones, with approximately 85% appearing a single time and roughly 1.8% taken by the ten largest. These receptors' targets are unknown. This specimen consisted of PBMCs, obtained from a glioma patient whose treatment included an IDH1 peptide vaccine. The receptors come from a man aged 35-49 years with glioma.

The V and J genes are TRBV7-9 and TRBJ2-7, with 9 bases aligning to TRBD1. The CDR3 has 13 residues. CDR1 SEHNR and CDR2 FQNEAQ come from the germline V gene (reference sequence). The J segment lost 6 bases and the V segment lost 5 bases, leaving 5 bases of the junction unmatched. The CDR3 coding sequence is TGTGCCAGCAGCGCATCACAGGGGGCCGAGCAGTACTTC. It encodes CASSASQGAEQYF.

The chain has TRBV2 and TRBJ2-7; TRBD2 matches 9 bases. The germline CDR1 and CDR2 sequences are SNHLY and FYNNEI. The CDR3 length is 14 residues. V trimming: 4 bases; J trimming: 7 bases; junction bases outside the gene matches: 8. In DNA form, the CDR3 reads TGTGCCAGCAGTGCTGTTCCGGGACTAGCAGAGCAGTACTTC. It encodes CASSAVPGLAEQYF.

The chain couples TRBV4-1 to TRBJ1-1; D uncertain. Trimming cost V 0 bases and J 0 bases, with 14 bases left between them. This CDR3 is 17 amino acids long. From germline, CDR1 is MGHRA and CDR2 YSYEKL. The CDR3 spells CASSQEVTPIMNTEAFF. For the CDR3, the DNA is TGCGCCAGCAGCCAAGAAGTGACACCGATAATGAACACTGAAGCTTTCTTT.

V is TRBV19 and J is TRBJ1-2, with TRBD1 matching 8 bases. CDR1 LNHDA and CDR2 SQIVND come from the germline V gene (reference sequence). With 5 bases clipped from V and 6 bases from J, the junction kept 5 bases outside the gene matches. The CDR3 extends over 13 amino acids. The CDR3 nucleotides read TGTGCCAGTAGTTGGGACAGGCGGAATGGCTACACCTTC. Encoded protein: CASSWDRRNGYTF.

The rearrangement joins TRBV5-4 to TRBJ1-4; maybe TRBD1 (5 bases). The CDR3 is made up of 14 amino acids. Trimming shortened V by 5 bases and J by 3 bases, and 11 bases separated the two germline ends. Germline V gene sequence: CDR1 SGHNT, CDR2 YYREEE (reference sequence). The CDR3 spells CASRFQGPNEKLFF. The CDR3 coding sequence is TGTGCCAGCAGATTTCAGGGTCCTAATGAAAAACTGTTTTTT. Filled out from reference TRBV5-4 and TRBJ1-4, the complete variable domain reads ETGVTQSPTHLIKTRGQQVTLRCSSQSGHNTVSWYQQALGQGPQFIFQYYREEENGRGNFPPRFSGLQFPNYSSELNVNALELDDSALYLCASRFQGPNEKLFFGSGTQLSVL.

V and J are TRBV7-8 and TRBJ1-5; 9 nucleotides line up with TRBD1. The CDR3 has 14 amino acids. V lost 6 bases and J lost 3; bases outside the gene matches: 3. CDR1 and CDR2 from the germline V gene are SGHVS and FQNEAQ. CDR3 in DNA: TGTGCCAGCAGTTGGGACAGGGACAATCAGCCCCAGCATTTT. Translating it yields CASSWDRDNQPQHF. The full variable domain, with the rest looked up from reference TRBV7-8 and TRBJ1-5, is GAGVSQSPRYKVAKRGQDVALRCDPISGHVSLFWYQQALGQGPEFLTYFQNEAQLDKSGLPSDRFFAERPEGSVSTLKIQRTQQEDSAVYLCASSWDRDNQPQHFGDGTRLSIL.

The rearrangement joins TRBV6-6 to TRBJ2-7; possible D gene TRBD1, 5 bases. The CDR3 is made up of 16 amino acids. V lost 2 bases, J lost 0 bases, and 14 bases lay in between. CDR1 MNHNY and CDR2 SVGAGI come from the germline V gene (reference sequence). For the CDR3, the DNA is TGTGCCAGCAGTTACGGTGGACATAGGAGCTCCTACGAGCAGTACTTC. Residues: CASSYGGHRSSYEQYF.

V gene TRBV5-4 combines with J gene TRBJ2-3, with no clear D. V lost 4 bases to trimming and J lost 2 bases, with 8 bases between them. The germline V gene has CDR1 SGHNT and CDR2 YYREEE (reference sequence). CDR3 length: 13 amino acids. The CDR3 DNA follows: TGTGCCAGCAGCCGGACCAACACAGATACGCAGTATTTT. Translating it yields CASSRTNTDTQYF.

This chain uses TRBV7-2 with TRBJ2-3; perhaps TRBD2 as D (5 bases). Per the germline V gene, CDR1 is SGHTA and CDR2 is FQGNSA. The CDR3 length is 13 residues. V was shortened by 4 bases and J by 2 bases, with 7 bases between the two germline ends. CDR3: CASSSDYTDTQYF. DNA of the CDR3: TGTGCCAGCAGCTCCGACTACACAGATACGCAGTATTTT.

V usage is TRBV7-9 and J usage is TRBJ2-6; no definite D call. The V and J ends lost 2 bases and 0 bases respectively, with 5 bases between them. This CDR3 is 15 amino acids long. Germline V gene data show CDR1 as SEHNR and CDR2 as FQNEAQ (reference sequence). The CDR3, as DNA: TGTGCCAGCAGCTTAATGCCCTCTGGGGCCAACGTCCTGACTTTC. Its translation: CASSLMPSGANVLTF.

This chain connects TRBV5-4 to TRBJ2-3; the match to TRBD1 covers 8 bases. This CDR3 has 16 residues. J was trimmed by 5 bases and V by 3 bases; bases with no gene match: 11. Germline V gene sequence: CDR1 SGHNT, CDR2 YYREEE (reference sequence). CDR3 DNA: TGTGCCAGCAGCTATGGAATTGGACAGGGTGAAGATACGCAGTATTTT. This encodes CASSYGIGQGEDTQYF. The whole variable domain, remainder taken from reference TRBV5-4 and TRBJ2-3, is ETGVTQSPTHLIKTRGQQVTLRCSSQSGHNTVSWYQQALGQGPQFIFQYYREEENGRGNFPPRFSGLQFPNYSSELNVNALELDDSALYLCASSYGIGQGEDTQYFGPGTRLTVL.

The chain has TRBV21-1 and TRBJ2-1; the D call TRBD2 from the table was never checked on the DNA. TRBV21-1 counts as a pseudogene. This CDR3 contains 16 residues. The CDR3 coding sequence is TGTGCCAGCAGCGCAGAACCGGGACTAGCCTTCAATGAGCAGTTCTTC. It is translated as CASSAEPGLAFNEQFF.

This chain links TRBV9 with TRBJ1-2, with 9 bases lining up with TRBD1. The length of the CDR3 is 17 residues. The germline gives CDR1 SGDLS, CDR2 YYNGEE. Trimming took 0 bases from V and 6 from J; bases not matched to a gene: 12. CDR3 residues: CASSVGGTGWAFDGYTF. In DNA, the CDR3 is TGTGCCAGCAGCGTAGGCGGGACAGGGTGGGCTTTCGATGGCTACACCTTC.

This chain links TRBV19 with TRBJ1-4; 7 bases match TRBD1. The J segment lost 4 bases and the V segment lost 6 bases, leaving 5 bases of the junction unmatched. The CDR3 has 14 residues. The V gene's germline CDR1 is LNHDA and CDR2 SQIVND (reference sequence). Here the CDR3 reads CASRPGQYNEKLFF. As DNA, the CDR3 is TGTGCCAGTAGACCGGGACAGTATAATGAAAAACTGTTTTTT.

The V gene is TRBV7-6, the J gene TRBJ2-1; TRBD2 matches 8 bases. With 5 bases clipped from V and 5 bases from J, the junction kept 5 bases outside the gene matches. Germline V gives CDR1 SGHVS, CDR2 FNYEAQ. This CDR3 is 14 amino acids long. The CDR3 DNA follows: TGTGCCAGCAGCCGGGAGGGGTCTCACAATGAGCAGTTCTTC. Amino acid sequence: CASSREGSHNEQFF.

This chain uses TRBV7-9 with TRBJ2-7; perhaps TRBD1 as D (6 bases). Per germline, CDR1 SEHNR and CDR2 FQNEAQ (reference sequence). Trimming removed 6 bases from V and 4 bases from J, with 19 bases in between. The CDR3 runs 15 residues. The chain's CDR3 is CASSGPRGSRYEQYF. CDR3 DNA: TGTGCCAGCAGTGGGCCCAGGGGCAGTAGATACGAGCAGTACTTC.

This clone was counted once. The genes are TRBV9 and TRBJ1-4; a possible D gene is TRBD1 (6 bases). Trimming took off 3 bases at V and 6 bases at J, with 9 bases between the two ends. The germline gives CDR1 SGDLS, CDR2 YYNGEE. This CDR3 spans 13 amino acids. CDR3 protein: CASSAGQYEKLFF. The CDR3 nucleotides are TGTGCCAGCAGCGCGGGACAATATGAAAAACTGTTTTTT. Based on the CDR3 plus reference TRBV9 and TRBJ1-4, the full variable domain is DSGVTQTPKHLITATGQRVTLRCSPRSGDLSVYWYQQSLDQGLQFLIQYYNGEERAKGNILERFSAQQFPDLHSELNLSSLELGDSALYFCASSAGQYEKLFFGSGTQLSVL.

The chain is built from TRBV11-3 and TRBJ1-1; D call uncertain. V lost 3 bases and J 3 bases, leaving 8 bases between the germline ends. Germline-derived CDR1 and CDR2 are SGHNT and YENEEA. The CDR3 covers 13 residues. CDR3 coding DNA: TGTGCCAGCAGCTTGCGGGGATACACTGAAGCTTTCTTT. Encoded protein: CASSLRGYTEAFF.